One sample yielded the 10 T cell receptor beta chains listed below, sequenced in a study of cytomegalovirus exposure and HLA in healthy donors. Both 60 Vbeta primers and 13 Jbeta primers went into the PCR. Data came from immunoSEQ multiplex PCR; TCRdb stores just in-frame clones and leaves some out. The sample includes roughly 130,000 clones, less than 85% seen only once; the top ten take 1%. Sequenced input: PBMCs. Receptors originate from a man aged 35-49 years in good health and CMV-seronegative.

This clone came up once. The J gene is TRBJ1-4, the V gene TRBV5-4; tentatively, D is TRBD1 (5 bases). CDR3 size: 14 residues. V lost 2 bases and J 1 base, leaving 6 bases between the germline ends. Germline CDR1 is SGHNT and CDR2 is YYREEE (reference sequence). The DNA of the CDR3 is TGTGCCAGCAGCTTTCAGGGAACTAATGAAAAACTGTTTTTT. It translates to CASSFQGTNEKLFF.

The chain carries TRBV19 and TRBJ2-3, with TRBD1 matching 7 bases. The CDR3 consists of 16 residues. V was clipped by 3 bases and J by 4 bases; unmatched bases: 10. The germline V gene has CDR1 LNHDA and CDR2 SQIVND (reference sequence). CDR3 sequence reads: CASSMEVTGRPDTQYF. The CDR3 coding sequence is TGTGCCAGTAGTATGGAGGTGACAGGGAGACCAGATACGCAGTATTTT.

J is TRBJ1-2 and V is TRBV28; D uncertain. V lost 2 bases and J lost 8, with 12 bases in between. The CDR3 sequence is 13 residues long. CDR1 is MDHEN and CDR2 is SYDVKM in the germline V gene. CDR3 coding DNA: TGTGCCAGCAGTTTAACGGTGACGGAGGGCTACACCTTC. Its protein is CASSLTVTEGYTF.

J is TRBJ1-5 and V is TRBV11-2; maybe TRBD1 (5 bases). The CDR3 is 14 amino acids. Germline-derived CDR1 and CDR2 are SGHAT and FQNNGV. The V and J ends lost 4 bases and 4 bases respectively, with 11 bases between them. The CDR3 reads CASSSLGGNQPQHF. CDR3 coding DNA: TGTGCCAGCAGCTCACTGGGGGGAAATCAGCCCCAGCATTTT.

V usage is TRBV13 and J usage is TRBJ2-5, with a weak D call TRBD1 (6 bases). The CDR3 contains 13 residues. The V end was cut by 5 bases, the J end by 2 bases, with 9 bases between. Germline CDR1 PRHDT, CDR2 FYEKMQ (reference sequence). CDR3: CASSGDKQETQYF. CDR3 DNA: TGTGCCAGCAGCGGGGACAAGCAAGAGACCCAGTACTTC.

This clone was picked up a small number of times. This CDR3 is CASSQEASGYQETQYF. The CDR3, as DNA: TGTGCCAGCAGCCAAGAGGCTAGCGGGTACCAAGAGACCCAGTACTTC. The rearrangement joins TRBV4-2 to TRBJ2-5, with TRBD2 matching over 8 bases. The CDR3 consists of 16 residues. CDR1 and CDR2 (germline): LGHNA, YNFKEQ. After removal of 0 bases from V and 0 bases from J, the junction contained 3 bases not matched to a gene.

The chain carries TRBV7-9 and TRBJ1-1; 7 bases fit TRBD1. Germline CDR1 reads SEHNR; CDR2 reads FQNEAQ (reference sequence). The ends lost 8 bases at V and 4 bases at J; junction bases unmatched: 4. The CDR3 is made up of 12 amino acids. CDR3 nucleotides: TGTGCCAGCGTGGGACAGAGCACTGAAGCTTTCTTT. This codes for CASVGQSTEAFF.

The V and J genes are TRBV30 and TRBJ1-1; 8 bases match TRBD1. The germline gives CDR1 GTSNPN, CDR2 SVGIG (reference sequence). V was clipped by 2 bases and J by 4 bases; unmatched bases: 3. The CDR3 extends over 13 amino acids. For the CDR3, the DNA is TGTGCCTGGAGTACAGGGGGATCCACTGAAGCTTTCTTT. It specifies CAWSTGGSTEAFF.

The rearrangement joins TRBV19 to TRBJ1-3; 7 positions agree with TRBD1. The length of the CDR3 is 16 residues. The germline gives CDR1 LNHDA, CDR2 SQIVND (reference sequence). V lost 5 bases, J lost 1 base, and 8 bases stayed unmatched. The CDR3 DNA is TGTGCCAGTAGTCGCCGACAGGGAGATTCTGGAAACACCATATATTTT. This codes for CASSRRQGDSGNTIYF.

This clone has only a few counts. V is TRBV4-2 and J is TRBJ1-1, with a possible D match to TRBD1 (5 bases). Trimming shortened V by 1 base and J by 6 bases, and 12 bases separated the two germline ends. Germline CDR1 reads LGHNA; CDR2 reads YNFKEQ. The CDR3 runs 14 residues. CDR3 protein: CASSQGGGSAEAFF. CDR3 DNA sequence: TGTGCCAGCAGCCAAGGTGGGGGGAGCGCTGAAGCTTTCTTT.